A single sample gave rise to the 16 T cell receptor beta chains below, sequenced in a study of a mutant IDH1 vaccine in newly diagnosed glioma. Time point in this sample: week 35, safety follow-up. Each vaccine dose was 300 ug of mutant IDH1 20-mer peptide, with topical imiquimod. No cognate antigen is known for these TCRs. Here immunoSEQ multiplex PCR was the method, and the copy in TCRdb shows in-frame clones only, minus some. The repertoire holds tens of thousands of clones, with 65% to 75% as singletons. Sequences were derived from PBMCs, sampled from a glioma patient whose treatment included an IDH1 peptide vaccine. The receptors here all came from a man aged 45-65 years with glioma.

CDR3 DNA sequence: TGCGCCAGCAGCCAAGTGGGGGTGAACACTGAAGCTTTCTTT. This translates into CASSQVGVNTEAFF. V is TRBV4-3 and J is TRBJ1-1, with a possible D match to TRBD1 (5 bases). The CDR3 is 14 residues long. V was cut by 1 base and J by 0 bases, with 6 bases left in between. Germline CDR1 is LGHNA and CDR2 is YSLEER.

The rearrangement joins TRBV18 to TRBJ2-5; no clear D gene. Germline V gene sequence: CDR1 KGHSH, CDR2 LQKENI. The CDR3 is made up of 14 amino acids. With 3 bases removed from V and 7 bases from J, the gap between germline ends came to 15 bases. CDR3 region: CASSPGRSLGTQYF. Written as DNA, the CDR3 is TGTGCCAGCTCACCGGGTAGGAGCTTGGGGACCCAGTACTTC.

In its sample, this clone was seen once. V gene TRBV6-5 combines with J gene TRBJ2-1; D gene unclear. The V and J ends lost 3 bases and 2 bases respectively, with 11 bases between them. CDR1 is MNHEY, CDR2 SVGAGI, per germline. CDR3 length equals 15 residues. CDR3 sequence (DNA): TGTGCCAGCAGTTATGAAAACAGCCCCTACAATGAGCAGTTCTTC. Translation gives CASSYENSPYNEQFF.

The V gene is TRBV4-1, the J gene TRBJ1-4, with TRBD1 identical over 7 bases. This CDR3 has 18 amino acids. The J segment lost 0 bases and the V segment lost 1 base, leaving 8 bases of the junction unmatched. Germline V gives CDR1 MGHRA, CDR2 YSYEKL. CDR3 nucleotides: TGCGCCAGCAGCCAAGGCCTACAGGGGATCGCAACTAATGAAAAACTGTTTTTT. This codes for CASSQGLQGIATNEKLFF.

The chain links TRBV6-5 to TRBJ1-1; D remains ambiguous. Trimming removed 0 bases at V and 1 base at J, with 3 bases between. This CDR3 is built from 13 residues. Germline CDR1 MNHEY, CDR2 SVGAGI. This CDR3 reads CASSYSSNTEAFF. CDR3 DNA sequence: TGTGCCAGCAGTTACTCGTCGAACACTGAAGCTTTCTTT.

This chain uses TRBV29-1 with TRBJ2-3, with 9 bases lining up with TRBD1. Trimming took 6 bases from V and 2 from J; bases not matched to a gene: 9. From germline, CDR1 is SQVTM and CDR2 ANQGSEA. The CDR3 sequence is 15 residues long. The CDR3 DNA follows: TGCAGCGTCTCCTCCGGGACAGGGCCCACAGATACGCAGTATTTT. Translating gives CSVSSGTGPTDTQYF.

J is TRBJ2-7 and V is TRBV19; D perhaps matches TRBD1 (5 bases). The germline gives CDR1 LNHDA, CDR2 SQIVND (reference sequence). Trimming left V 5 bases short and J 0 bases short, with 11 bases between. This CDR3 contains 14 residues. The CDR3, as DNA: TGTGCCAGTAGTGACAGTCCAGGCTCCTACGAGCAGTACTTC. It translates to CASSDSPGSYEQYF.

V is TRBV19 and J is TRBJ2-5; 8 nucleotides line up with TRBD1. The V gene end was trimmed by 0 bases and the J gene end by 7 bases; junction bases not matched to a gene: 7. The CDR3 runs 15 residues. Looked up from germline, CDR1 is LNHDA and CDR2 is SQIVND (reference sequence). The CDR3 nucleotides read TGTGCCAGTAGTATAGATGGCAGGGGGCTAGGGACCCAGTACTTC. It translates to CASSIDGRGLGTQYF.

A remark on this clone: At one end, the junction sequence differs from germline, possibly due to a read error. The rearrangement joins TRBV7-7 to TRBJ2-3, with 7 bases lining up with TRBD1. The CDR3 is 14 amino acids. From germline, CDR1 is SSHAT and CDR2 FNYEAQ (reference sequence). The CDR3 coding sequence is TGTGCTAGCAGCTCGGGACAGCGCACAGATACGCAGTATTTT. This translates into CASSSGQRTDTQYF.

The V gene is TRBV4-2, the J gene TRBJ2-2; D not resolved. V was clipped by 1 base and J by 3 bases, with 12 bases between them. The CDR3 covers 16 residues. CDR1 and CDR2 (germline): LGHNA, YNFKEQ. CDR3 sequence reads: CASSQVAAEDTGELFF. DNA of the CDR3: TGTGCCAGCAGCCAAGTCGCAGCCGAGGACACCGGGGAGCTGTTTTTT.

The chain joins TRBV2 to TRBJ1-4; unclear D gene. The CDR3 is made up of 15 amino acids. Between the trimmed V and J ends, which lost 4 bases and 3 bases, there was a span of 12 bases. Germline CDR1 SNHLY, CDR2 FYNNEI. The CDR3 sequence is CASSANGQSNEKLFF. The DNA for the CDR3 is TGTGCCAGCAGTGCAAACGGGCAATCTAATGAAAAACTGTTTTTT.

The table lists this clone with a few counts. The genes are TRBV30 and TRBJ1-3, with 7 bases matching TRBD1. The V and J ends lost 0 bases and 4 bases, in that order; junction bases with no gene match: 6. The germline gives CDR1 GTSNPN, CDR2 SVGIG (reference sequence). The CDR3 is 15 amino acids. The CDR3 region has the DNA TGTGCCTGGAGTGTCGGTAGGGGGCAAGGAAACACCATATATTTT. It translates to CAWSVGRGQGNTIYF. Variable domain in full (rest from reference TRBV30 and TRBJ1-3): SQTIHQWPATLVQPVGSPLSLECTVEGTSNPNLYWYRQAAGRGLQLLFYSVGIGQISSEVPQNLSASRPQDRQFILSSKKLLLSDSGFYLCAWSVGRGQGNTIYFGEGSWLTVV.

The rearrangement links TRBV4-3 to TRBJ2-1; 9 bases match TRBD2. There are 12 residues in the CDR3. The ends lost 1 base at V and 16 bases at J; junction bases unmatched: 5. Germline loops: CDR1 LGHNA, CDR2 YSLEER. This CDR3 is CASSQGGGANFF. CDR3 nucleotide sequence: TGCGCCAGCAGCCAAGGCGGGGGGGCAAATTTCTTC.

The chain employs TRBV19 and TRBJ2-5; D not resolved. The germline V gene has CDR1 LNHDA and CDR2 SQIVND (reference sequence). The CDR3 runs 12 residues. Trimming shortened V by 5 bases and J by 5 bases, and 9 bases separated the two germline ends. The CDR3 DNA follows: TGTGCCAGTAGTCCCCTGGGTGAGACCCAGTACTTC. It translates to CASSPLGETQYF.

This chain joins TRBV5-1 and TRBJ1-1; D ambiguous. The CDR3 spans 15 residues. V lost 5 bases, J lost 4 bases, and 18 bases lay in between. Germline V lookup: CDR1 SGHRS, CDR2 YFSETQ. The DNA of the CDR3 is TGCGCCAGCAGGCTCGGGTGGGGTGGTACCACTGAAGCTTTCTTT. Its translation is CASRLGWGGTTEAFF.

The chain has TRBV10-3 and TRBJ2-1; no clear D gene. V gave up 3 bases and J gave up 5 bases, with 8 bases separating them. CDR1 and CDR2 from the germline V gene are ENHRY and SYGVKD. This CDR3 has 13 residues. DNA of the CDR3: TGTGCCATCAGTGAAGGTAGGGACAATGAGCAGTTCTTC. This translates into CAISEGRDNEQFF.